A selection of T cell receptor beta chains follows, all from one sample in a study of T cells in Graves' hyperthyroidism and ophthalmopathy. TCRdb used MiXCR to reprocess the multiplex PCR reads, holding one entry per CDR3 protein. The profile shows roughly 300,000 distinct CDR3 sequences, roughly a fifth of them singletons. The sequenced sample was blood. The receptors come from a woman aged 45-60 years with Graves' hyperthyroidism. Both conserved end residues are part of each CDR3. D genes are given only for firm matches. A clone size is listed for some rows: how often the clone was seen (once, few, many), or a class if it is expanded.

TRBV3-1,TRBJ1-5,.,.,TGTGCCAGCAGCCAGGGCCTTGGTAATCAGCCCCAGCATTTT,CASSQGLGNQPQHF
TRBV10-3,TRBJ2-2,.,.,TGTGCCATCAGTGACGGTGCCGGGGAGCTGTTTTTT,CAISDGAGELFF
TRBV30,TRBJ2-7,TRBD1,many,TGTGCCTGTTCCGGGACAGGGGGCTACGAGCAGTACTTC,CACSGTGGYEQYF
TRBV7-2,TRBJ2-3,.,many,TGTGCCAGCAGCCTAGCCCGGACAACAGATACGCAGTATTTT,CASSLARTTDTQYF
TRBV7-2,TRBJ2-7,.,.,TGTGCCAGTAGTCCGGCAGCCGGCACCTACGAGCAGTACTTC,CASSPAAGTYEQYF
TRBV20-1,TRBJ1-1,.,.,TGCAGTGTTAGGAGGCTAAGGGGCACTGAAGCTTTCTTT,CSVRRLRGTEAFF
TRBV4-1,TRBJ2-2,.,few,TGCGCCAGCAGCCAAGATCAGGGCGGAGGGCTGTTTTTT,CASSQDQGGGLFF
TRBV7-2,TRBJ2-5,.,.,TGTGCCAGCAGCTTAGTCGGTGCAGGGGTAGAGACCCAGTACTTC,CASSLVGAGVETQYF
TRBV20-1,TRBJ2-1,.,many,TGCAGTGCTACGGTCTACAATGAGCAGTTCTTC,CSATVYNEQFF
TRBV5-1,TRBJ1-2,.,many,TGCGCCAGCAGCTTGGTTTCGTTTGACTATGGCTACACCTTC,CASSLVSFDYGYTF
TRBV5-4,TRBJ2-3,.,.,TGTGCCAGCAGCGGGGCGAGCACAGATACGCAGTATTTT,CASSGASTDTQYF
TRBV3-1,TRBJ1-6,.,.,TGTGCCAGCAGCCACGACAGGATTGGGTCACCCCTCCACTTT,CASSHDRIGSPLHF
TRBV2,TRBJ2-1,.,once,TGTGCCAGCAGTGAAGCGCTTTCGGGACCCAAGTTCTTC,CASSEALSGPKFF
TRBV20-1,TRBJ1-2,TRBD1,.,TGCAGTGCGTCGGACAGGGACTATGGCTACACCTTC,CSASDRDYGYTF
TRBV7-9,TRBJ2-5,TRBD1,many,TGTGCCAGCAGTCCCGACAGGGCTCAAGAGACCCAGTACTTC,CASSPDRAQETQYF
TRBV30,TRBJ1-2,.,.,TGTGCCTGGAGTCCGGTCCTGAACTATGGCTACACCTTC,CAWSPVLNYGYTF
TRBV12-3/TRBV12-4,TRBJ1-2,TRBD1,many,TGTGCCAGCACCGGGACAGGGGGCGTTGGCTACACCTTC,CASTGTGGVGYTF
TRBV2,TRBJ1-1,.,many,TGTGCCAGCAGTGTACAGGGCATGAACACTGAAGCTTTCTTT,CASSVQGMNTEAFF
TRBV27,TRBJ2-7,.,.,TGTGCCAGCAGCCTGGTTAGGGGCCACGAGCAGTACTTC,CASSLVRGHEQYF
TRBV11-2,TRBJ1-2,.,many,TGTGCCAGCAGACTTAATCACCAGAACTATGGCTACACCTTC,CASRLNHQNYGYTF
TRBV6-2/TRBV6-3,TRBJ1-1,.,.,TGTGCCAGCAGTTACTCGGTGATCCATTTGCCGAAGTGCACTGAAGCTTTCTTT,CASSYSVIHLPKCTEAFF
TRBV20-1,TRBJ2-3,.,.,TGCAGTGCTCCTCCACAGGCAGATACGCAGTATTTT,CSAPPQADTQYF
TRBV28,TRBJ1-1,.,.,TGTGCCAGCACTCTGGGGGGGAGGACTGAAGCTTTCTTT,CASTLGGRTEAFF
TRBV11-2,TRBJ2-6,TRBD2,many,TGTGCCAGCAGCTTATTCTTAGCGGGGGGGCTTGGGGCCAACGTCCTGACTTTC,CASSLFLAGGLGANVLTF
TRBV27,TRBJ1-3,TRBD1,many,TGTGCCAGCAGAACAGGGGCAACAGGAAACACCATATATTTT,CASRTGATGNTIYF
TRBV20-1,TRBJ1-2,.,many,TGCAGTGCTAGAGACCCAGCCCCTAACTATGGCTACACCTTC,CSARDPAPNYGYTF
TRBV12-3/TRBV12-4,TRBJ2-2,.,many,TGTGCCAGCATCCCACGAGGAGTAAACACGGGGAACGGGGAGCTGTTTTTT,CASIPRGVNTGNGELFF
TRBV12-3/TRBV12-4,TRBJ2-5,.,many,TGTGCCAGCAGTTTGATAGACAGTCCTCTCCAAGAGACCCAGTACTTC,CASSLIDSPLQETQYF
TRBV12-3/TRBV12-4,TRBJ1-1,TRBD1,many,TGTGCCAGCAGTAGAACAGGGGAGCCGAACACTGAAGCTTTCTTT,CASSRTGEPNTEAFF
TRBV7-8,TRBJ1-3,TRBD1,.,TGTGCCAGCAGCTTAGAAGGTTTACAGGGGGGCGGAAACACCATATATTTT,CASSLEGLQGGGNTIYF
TRBV6-1,TRBJ1-1,TRBD1,few,TGTGCCAGCAGAGACGGGACAGGACAAAACACTGAAGCTTTCTTT,CASRDGTGQNTEAFF
TRBV12-3/TRBV12-4,TRBJ2-1,.,many,TGTGCCAGCAGTTTTTGGAGACAGCACAATGAGCAGTTCTTC,CASSFWRQHNEQFF